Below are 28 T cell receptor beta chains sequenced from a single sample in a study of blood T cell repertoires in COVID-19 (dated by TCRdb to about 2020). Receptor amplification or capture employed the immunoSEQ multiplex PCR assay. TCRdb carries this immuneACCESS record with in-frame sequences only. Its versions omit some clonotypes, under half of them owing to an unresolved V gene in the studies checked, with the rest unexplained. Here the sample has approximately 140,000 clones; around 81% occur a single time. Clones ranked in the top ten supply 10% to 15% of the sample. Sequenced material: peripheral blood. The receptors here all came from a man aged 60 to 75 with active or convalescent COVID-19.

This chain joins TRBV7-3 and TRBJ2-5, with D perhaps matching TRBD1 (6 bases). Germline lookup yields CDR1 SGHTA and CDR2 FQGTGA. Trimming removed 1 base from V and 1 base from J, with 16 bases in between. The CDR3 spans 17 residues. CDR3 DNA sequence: TGTGCCAGCAGCTTAATGGGGGCTCGTCGGCTCCAAGAGACCCAGTACTTC. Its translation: CASSLMGARRLQETQYF.

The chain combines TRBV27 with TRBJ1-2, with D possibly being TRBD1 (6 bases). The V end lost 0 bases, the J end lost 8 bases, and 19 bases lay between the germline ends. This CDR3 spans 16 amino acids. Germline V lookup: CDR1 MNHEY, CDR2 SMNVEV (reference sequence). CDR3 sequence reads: CASSLSMTGNLRGYTF. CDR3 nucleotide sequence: TGTGCCAGCAGTTTATCGATGACAGGAAACTTGAGGGGCTACACCTTC.

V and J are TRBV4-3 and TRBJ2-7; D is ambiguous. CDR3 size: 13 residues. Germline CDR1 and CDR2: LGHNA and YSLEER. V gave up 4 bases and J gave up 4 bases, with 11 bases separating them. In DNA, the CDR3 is TGCGCCAGCAGCCCCCAATACAGTTACGAGCAGTACTTC. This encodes CASSPQYSYEQYF.

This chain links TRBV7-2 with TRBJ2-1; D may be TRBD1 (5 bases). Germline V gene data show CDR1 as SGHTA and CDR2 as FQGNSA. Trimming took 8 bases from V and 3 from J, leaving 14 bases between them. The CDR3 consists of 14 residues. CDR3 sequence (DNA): TGTGCCAGCGGTTCAGGGCAAATCTACAATGAGCAGTTCTTC. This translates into CASGSGQIYNEQFF.

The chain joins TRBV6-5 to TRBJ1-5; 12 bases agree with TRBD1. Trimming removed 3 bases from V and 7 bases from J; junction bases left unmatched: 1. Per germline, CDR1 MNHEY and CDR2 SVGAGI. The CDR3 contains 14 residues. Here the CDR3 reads CASSYGTGGQPQHF. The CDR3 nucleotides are TGTGCCAGCAGTTATGGGACAGGGGGCCAGCCCCAGCATTTT.

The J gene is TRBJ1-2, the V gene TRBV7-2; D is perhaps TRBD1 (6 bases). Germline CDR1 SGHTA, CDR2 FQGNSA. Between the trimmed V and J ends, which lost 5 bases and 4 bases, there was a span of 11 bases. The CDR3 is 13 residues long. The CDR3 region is CASSEQGTYGYTF. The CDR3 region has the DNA TGTGCCAGCAGCGAACAGGGTACCTATGGCTACACCTTC.

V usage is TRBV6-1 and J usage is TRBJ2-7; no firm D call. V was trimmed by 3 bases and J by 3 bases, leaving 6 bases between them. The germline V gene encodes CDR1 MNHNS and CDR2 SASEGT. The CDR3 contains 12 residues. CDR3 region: CASSDSSYEQYF. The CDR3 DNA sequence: TGTGCCAGCAGTGATTCCAGCTACGAGCAGTACTTC.

DNA for the CDR3: TGTGCCAGCAGCCAATCCGTGACCGGGGAGCTGTTTTTT. Amino acids: CASSQSVTGELFF. The chain recombines TRBV14 with TRBJ2-2; D remains unclear. Germline V gene data show CDR1 as SGHDN and CDR2 as FVKESK. V lost 2 bases, J lost 5 bases, and 6 bases lay in between. This CDR3 is 13 amino acids long.

The CDR3 is CASRQNPYNSPLHF. Written as DNA, the CDR3 is TGCGCCAGCAGACAGAACCCTTATAATTCACCCCTCCACTTT. The V gene is TRBV5-1, the J gene TRBJ1-6; D gene uncertain. V dropped 5 bases and J dropped 4 bases, with 10 bases sitting between them. Germline CDR1 is SGHRS and CDR2 is YFSETQ. This CDR3 is built from 14 residues.

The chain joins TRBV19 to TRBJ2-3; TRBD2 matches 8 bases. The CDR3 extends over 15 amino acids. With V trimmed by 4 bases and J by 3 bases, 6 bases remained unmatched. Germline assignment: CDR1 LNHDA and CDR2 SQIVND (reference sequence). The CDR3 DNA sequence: TGTGCCAGTAGTAACCGGGAGGGGGGGACAGATACGCAGTATTTT. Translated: CASSNREGGTDTQYF.

CDR3 residues: CASSSSSGLSSYEQYF. DNA of the CDR3: TGTGCCAGCAGTTCCTCTAGCGGGCTAAGTTCCTACGAGCAGTACTTC. The chain links TRBV27 to TRBJ2-7; 8 bases agree with TRBD2. Germline V CDR1 and CDR2: MNHEY, SMNVEV (reference sequence). The CDR3 length is 16 residues. The ends lost 4 bases at V and 1 base at J; junction bases unmatched: 9.

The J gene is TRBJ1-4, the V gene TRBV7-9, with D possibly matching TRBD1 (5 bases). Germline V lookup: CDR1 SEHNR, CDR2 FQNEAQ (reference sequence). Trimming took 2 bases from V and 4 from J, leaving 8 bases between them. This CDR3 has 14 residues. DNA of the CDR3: TGTGCCAGCAGCTTACGACAGATTAATGAAAAACTGTTTTTT. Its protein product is CASSLRQINEKLFF.

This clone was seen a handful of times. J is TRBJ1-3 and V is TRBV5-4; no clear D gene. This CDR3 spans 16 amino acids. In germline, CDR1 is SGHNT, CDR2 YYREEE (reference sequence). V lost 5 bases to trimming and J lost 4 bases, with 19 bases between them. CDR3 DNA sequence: TGTGCCAGCAGTCGCACCTCGAGGGTCTACGGAAACACCATATATTTT. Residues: CASSRTSRVYGNTIYF.

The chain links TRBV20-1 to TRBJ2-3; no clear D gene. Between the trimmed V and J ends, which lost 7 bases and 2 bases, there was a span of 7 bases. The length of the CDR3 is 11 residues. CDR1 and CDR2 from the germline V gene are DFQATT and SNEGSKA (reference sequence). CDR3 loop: CSVVYTDTQYF. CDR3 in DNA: TGCAGTGTGGTCTACACAGATACGCAGTATTTT.

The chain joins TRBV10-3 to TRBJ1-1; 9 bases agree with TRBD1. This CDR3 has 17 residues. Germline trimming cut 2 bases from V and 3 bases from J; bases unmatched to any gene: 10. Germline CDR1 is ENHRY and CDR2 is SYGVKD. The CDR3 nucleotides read TGTGCCATCAGTGAGACCCTAGGACAGGGGATTGACACTGAAGCTTTCTTT. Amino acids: CAISETLGQGIDTEAFF.

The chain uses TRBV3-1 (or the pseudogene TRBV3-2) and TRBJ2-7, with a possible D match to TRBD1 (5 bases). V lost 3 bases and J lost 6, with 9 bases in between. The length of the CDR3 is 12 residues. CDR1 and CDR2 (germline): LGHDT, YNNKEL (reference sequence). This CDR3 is CASSHRAGEQYF. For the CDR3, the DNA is TGTGCCAGCAGCCACAGGGCTGGCGAGCAGTACTTC.

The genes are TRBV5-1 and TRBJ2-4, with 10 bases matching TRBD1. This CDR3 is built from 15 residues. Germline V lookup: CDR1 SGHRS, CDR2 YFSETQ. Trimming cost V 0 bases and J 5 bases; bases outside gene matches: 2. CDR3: CASSLDGTGENIQYF. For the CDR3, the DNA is TGCGCCAGCAGCTTGGACGGGACAGGGGAAAACATTCAGTACTTC.

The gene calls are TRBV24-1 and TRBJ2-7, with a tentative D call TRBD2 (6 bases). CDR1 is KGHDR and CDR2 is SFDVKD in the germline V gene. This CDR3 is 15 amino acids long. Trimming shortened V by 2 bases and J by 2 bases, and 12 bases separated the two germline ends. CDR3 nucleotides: TGTGCCACCAGTGATTCACGGGAGCCTACCTACGAGCAGTACTTC. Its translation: CATSDSREPTYEQYF.

CDR3 amino acids: CASSLGAGWETQYF. The CDR3 DNA sequence: TGTGCCAGCAGCTTAGGGGCAGGTTGGGAGACCCAGTACTTC. The chain carries TRBV7-6 and TRBJ2-5, with D uncertain. Germline-derived CDR1 and CDR2 are SGHVS and FNYEAQ. V was clipped by 1 base and J by 5 bases, with 11 bases between them. This CDR3 comprises 14 residues.

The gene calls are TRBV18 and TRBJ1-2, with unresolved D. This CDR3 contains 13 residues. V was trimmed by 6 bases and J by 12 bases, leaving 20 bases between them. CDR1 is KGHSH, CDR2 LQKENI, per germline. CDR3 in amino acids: CASSRPEAAANTF. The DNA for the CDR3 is TGTGCCAGCTCCCGCCCTGAAGCGGCGGCGAACACCTTC.

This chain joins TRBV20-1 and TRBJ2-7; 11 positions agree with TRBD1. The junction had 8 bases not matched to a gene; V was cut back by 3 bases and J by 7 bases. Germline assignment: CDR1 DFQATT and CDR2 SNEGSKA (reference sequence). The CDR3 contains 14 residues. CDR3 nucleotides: TGCAGTGCTAGTCGCCAGGGACAGGGGGAAGAGCAGTACTTC. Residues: CSASRQGQGEEQYF.

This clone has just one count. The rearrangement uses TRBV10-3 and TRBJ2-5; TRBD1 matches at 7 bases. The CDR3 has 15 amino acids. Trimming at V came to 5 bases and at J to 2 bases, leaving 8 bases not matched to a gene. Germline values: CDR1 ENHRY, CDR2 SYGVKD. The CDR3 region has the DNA TGTGCCATCAGTTCGTCGACAGGGTCACAAGAGACCCAGTACTTC. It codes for CAISSSTGSQETQYF.

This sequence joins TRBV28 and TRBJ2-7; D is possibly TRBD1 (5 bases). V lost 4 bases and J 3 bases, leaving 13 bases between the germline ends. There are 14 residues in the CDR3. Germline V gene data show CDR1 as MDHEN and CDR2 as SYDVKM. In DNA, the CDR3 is TGTGCCAGCAGTTCCAGGGATCTCTTCTACGAGCAGTACTTC. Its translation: CASSSRDLFYEQYF.

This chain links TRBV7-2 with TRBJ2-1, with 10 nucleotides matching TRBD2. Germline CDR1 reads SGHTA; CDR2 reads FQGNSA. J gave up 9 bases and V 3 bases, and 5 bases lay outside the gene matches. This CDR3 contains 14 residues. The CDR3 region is CASSFLAGVGEQFF. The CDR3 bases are TGTGCCAGCAGCTTCCTAGCGGGAGTCGGTGAGCAGTTCTTC.

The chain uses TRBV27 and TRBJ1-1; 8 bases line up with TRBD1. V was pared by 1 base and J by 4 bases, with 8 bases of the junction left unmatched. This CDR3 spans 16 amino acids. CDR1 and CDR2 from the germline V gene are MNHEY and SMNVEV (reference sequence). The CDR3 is CASSLLSGRGLTEAFF. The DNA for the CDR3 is TGTGCCAGCAGTTTATTATCTGGCAGGGGGCTCACTGAAGCTTTCTTT.

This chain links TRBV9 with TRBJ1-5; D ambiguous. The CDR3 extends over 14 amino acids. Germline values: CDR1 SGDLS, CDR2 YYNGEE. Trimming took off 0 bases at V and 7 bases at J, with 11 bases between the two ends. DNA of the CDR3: TGTGCCAGCAGCGTAGACATTGGAGGGCAGCCCCAGCATTTT. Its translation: CASSVDIGGQPQHF.

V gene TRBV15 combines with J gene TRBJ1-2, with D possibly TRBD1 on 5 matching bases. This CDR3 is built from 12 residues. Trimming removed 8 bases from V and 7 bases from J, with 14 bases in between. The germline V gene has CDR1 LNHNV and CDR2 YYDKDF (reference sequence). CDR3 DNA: TGTGCCACCGGGAGGGGATCCGGTGGCTACACCTTC. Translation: CATGRGSGGYTF.

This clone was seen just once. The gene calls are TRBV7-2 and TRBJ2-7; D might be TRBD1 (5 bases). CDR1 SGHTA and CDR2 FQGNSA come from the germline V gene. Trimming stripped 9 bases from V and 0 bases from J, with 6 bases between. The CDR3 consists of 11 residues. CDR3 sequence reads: CASGASYEQYF. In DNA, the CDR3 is TGTGCCAGTGGGGCCTCCTACGAGCAGTACTTC.